This entry describes one T cell receptor (beta chain). Its specificity is unknown. The germline V and J ends were trimmed by 4 bases and 2 bases, with 6 bases remaining between them. The germline CDR1 and CDR2 sequences are MNHNS and SASEGT. CDR3 length: 14 residues. TCRdb's copy holds only in-frame clones and misses some; the assay was immunoSEQ multiplex PCR. Among around 3,000 clones listed, 84% were seen once. This sample is part of a study of radiotherapy plus CTLA-4 blockade in lung cancer. Study results and limitations: Best predicting response, reportedly, were early blood T cell clone dynamics, with interferon-beta. After treatment with radiotherapy plus ipilimumab, TCR clones that came from the tumor expanded in blood.

With ipilimumab providing CTLA-4 blockade, focal radiation was administered to patients who had chemo-refractory metastatic non-small-cell lung cancer. The receptor comes from a human donor with non-small cell lung cancer that progressed on radiotherapy plus ipilimumab. This rearrangement joins TRBV6-1 to TRBJ1-6; D gene uncertain. The sample consisted of tumor tissue, taken from a patient treated with radiotherapy plus ipilimumab. The CDR3 reads CASSAGPYNSPLHF. The CDR3 nucleotides read TGTGCCAGCAGTGCTGGACCCTATAATTCACCCCTCCACTTT.